This T cell receptor (beta chain) stems from a study of cytomegalovirus exposure and HLA in healthy donors. With 2 bases removed from V and 4 bases from J, the gap between germline ends came to 8 bases. Germline V CDR1 and CDR2: GTSNPN, SVGIG (reference sequence). The CDR3 covers 12 residues. Overall study findings and caveats: Excluded: some indistinguishable V segments such as TRBV6-2 and TRBV6-3. Cytomegalovirus association was listed for 164 TCR beta chains. Most TCR sequences were rare, but some public TCRs occurred in many donors.

13 Jbeta primers and 60 Vbeta primers were used for the PCR. Libraries were prepared by immunoSEQ multiplex PCR; TCRdb keeps only in-frame clonotypes and omits some of them. The sample lists some 76,000 clones; about nine tenths were seen once. A word on this clone: Its specificity is unknown.

Material for sequencing was PBMCs. The chain carries TRBV30 and TRBJ1-1, with no clear D. The sequence came from a woman in her twenties or thirties in good health and CMV-seronegative. CDR3 bases: TGTGCCTGGAGTCGAGGCCTCACTGAAGCTTTCTTT. This sequence encodes CAWSRGLTEAFF.